This T cell receptor beta chain appears in the sequencing data of a study of T-cell reconstitution after alpha-beta-depleted transplantation in children. TCRbeta library preparation incorporated unique molecular identifiers. Each CDR3 protein is one row after TCRdb ran MiXCR on the PCR reads. The data contain some 590,000 distinct CDR3 sequences, 8% to 11% of them singletons. This CDR3 is built from 13 residues. CDR1 is MGHDK and CDR2 is SYGVNS in the germline V gene. V lost 1 base and J 10 bases, leaving 10 bases between the germline ends. There are many counts of this clonotype. This clonotype was sampled from a human donor who donated a stem cell graft to a child with acute myeloid leukemia. The source was PBMCs from the stem cell graft donor, collected from the stem cell graft. The chain links TRBV25-1 to TRBJ1-4; tentative D call: TRBD1 (6 bases). Written as DNA, the CDR3 is TGTGCCAGCAGTGAATCTCAGGACAGAAAACTGTTTTTT. It is translated as CASSESQDRKLFF. The variable domain in full, with the rest retrieved from reference TRBV25-1 and TRBJ1-4, is EADIYQTPRYLVIGTGKKITLECSQTMGHDKMYWYQQDPGMELHLIHYSYGVNSTEKGDLSSESTVSRIRTEHFPLTLESARPSHTSQYLCASSESQDRKLFFGSGTQLSVL.